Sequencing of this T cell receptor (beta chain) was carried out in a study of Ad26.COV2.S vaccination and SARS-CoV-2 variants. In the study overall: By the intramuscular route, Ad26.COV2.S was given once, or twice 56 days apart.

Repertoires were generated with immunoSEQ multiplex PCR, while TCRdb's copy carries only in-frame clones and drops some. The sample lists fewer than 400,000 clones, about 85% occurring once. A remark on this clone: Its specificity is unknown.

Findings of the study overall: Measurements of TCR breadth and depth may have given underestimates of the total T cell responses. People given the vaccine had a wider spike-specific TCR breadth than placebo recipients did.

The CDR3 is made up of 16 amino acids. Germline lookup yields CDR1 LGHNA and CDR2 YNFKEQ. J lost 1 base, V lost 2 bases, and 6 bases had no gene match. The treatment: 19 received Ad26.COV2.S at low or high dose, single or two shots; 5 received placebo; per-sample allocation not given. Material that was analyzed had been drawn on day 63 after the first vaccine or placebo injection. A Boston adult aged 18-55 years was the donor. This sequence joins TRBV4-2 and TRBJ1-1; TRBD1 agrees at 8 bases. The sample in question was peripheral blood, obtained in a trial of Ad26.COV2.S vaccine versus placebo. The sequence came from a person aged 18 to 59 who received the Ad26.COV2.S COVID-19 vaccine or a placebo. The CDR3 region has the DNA TGTGCCAGCAGCCAACCAGCAGGGGGCTCGAACACTGAAGCTTTCTTT. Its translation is CASSQPAGGSNTEAFF.